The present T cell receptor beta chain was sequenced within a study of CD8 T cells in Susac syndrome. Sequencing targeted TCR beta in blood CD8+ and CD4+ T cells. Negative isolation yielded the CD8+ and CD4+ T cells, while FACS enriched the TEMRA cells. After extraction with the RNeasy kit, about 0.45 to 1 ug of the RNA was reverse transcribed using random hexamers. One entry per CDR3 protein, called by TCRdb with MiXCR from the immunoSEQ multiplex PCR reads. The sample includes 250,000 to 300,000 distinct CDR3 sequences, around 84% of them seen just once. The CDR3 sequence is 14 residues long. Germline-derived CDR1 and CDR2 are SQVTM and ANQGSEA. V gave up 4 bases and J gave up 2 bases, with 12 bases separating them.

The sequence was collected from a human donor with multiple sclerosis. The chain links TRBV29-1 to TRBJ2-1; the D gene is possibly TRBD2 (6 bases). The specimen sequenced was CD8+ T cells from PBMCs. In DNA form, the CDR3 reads TGCAGCGTTGGGAGGGTGGGAACCTACAATGAGCAGTTCTTC. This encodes CSVGRVGTYNEQFF.